Listed below are T cell receptor beta chains from one sample, sequenced in a study of CD8+ T cells in alopecia areata. The repertoire was sequenced with immunoSEQ multiplex PCR; TCRdb's copy has only in-frame clones and lacks some. The sample includes some 88,000 clones, roughly 45% of them seen just once. Sequenced here: CD8+ T cells sorted from blood, sampled at week 24, from a patient treated with tofacitinib. The receptors were gathered from a human donor with alopecia areata. CDR3s include the opening cysteine and the closing phenylalanine or tryptophan. D genes are given only for firm matches. Clone size appears in some rows only: once, few, many, or a class for an expanded clone.

J gene | D gene | clone size | V gene | CDR3 length | CDR3 DNA | CDR3 protein
TRBJ1-2 | . | . | TRBV7-9 | 13 | TGTGCCAGCAGCAATGGGCGGCTCTATGGCTACACCTTC | CASSNGRLYGYTF
TRBJ2-2 | . | . | TRBV21-1 | 15 | TGTGCCAGCAGCAAAGTGGGGGACAGTACCGGGGAGCTGTTTTTT | CASSKVGDSTGELFF
TRBJ2-1 | . | . | TRBV30 | 14 | TGTGCCTGGAGTGCCCCTTCTCTCTACAATGAGCAGTTCTTC | CAWSAPSLYNEQFF
TRBJ2-7 | . | . | TRBV7-6 | 13 | TGTGCCAGCAGCTTAGCAGGGGCGGGCGAGCAGTACTTC | CASSLAGAGEQYF
TRBJ2-7 | . | few | TRBV10-3 | 15 | TGTGCCATCAGTGAGGTCAGCGCCAATTCCTACGAGCAGTACTTC | CAISEVSANSYEQYF
TRBJ1-1 | TRBD1 | . | TRBV4-2 | 14 | TGTGCCAGCAGCCGCGGAGGACAGGGGGGCCAAGCTTTCTTT | CASSRGGQGGQAFF
TRBJ2-7 | . | . | TRBV29-1 | 14 | TGCAGCGTCTTCCAGGGAGGCCCACTCGACGAGCAGTACTTC | CSVFQGGPLDEQYF
TRBJ2-5 | . | . | TRBV10-2 | 13 | TGCGCCACGTACACGTCCCCACAAGAGACCCAGTACTTC | CATYTSPQETQYF
TRBJ2-5 | TRBD2 | . | TRBV13 | 15 | TGTGCCAGCAGCTTAGCGGGAGGGCCTGGTGGGACCCAGTACTTC | CASSLAGGPGGTQYF
TRBJ1-4 | . | . | TRBV28 | 14 | TGTGCCAGCAGTCTTCAGGGTCGTAATGAAAAACTGTTTTTT | CASSLQGRNEKLFF
TRBJ2-4 | . | . | TRBV5-1 | 19 | TGCGCCAGCAGCCCCGATGGGACTTTTGCCTCGAGAGCCAAAAACATTCAGTACTTC | CASSPDGTFASRAKNIQYF
TRBJ1-5 | . | . | TRBV6-1 | 15 | TGTGCCAGCAGTGAAGCAGTTGTGGGGAGTCAGCCCCAGCATTTT | CASSEAVVGSQPQHF
TRBJ2-7 | TRBD2 | . | TRBV15 | 16 | TGTGCCACGATGGCCGGGACTAGCGGGAGTGTGTACGAGCAGTACTTC | CATMAGTSGSVYEQYF
TRBJ1-5 | TRBD1 | . | TRBV2 | 14 | TGTGCCAGCAGTGAAGAGACAGGGGCACAGCCCCAGCATTTT | CASSEETGAQPQHF
TRBJ2-7 | . | few | TRBV27 | 12 | TGTGCCAGCATATCGGACGCCTACGAGCAGTACTTC | CASISDAYEQYF
TRBJ1-2 | . | . | TRBV7-2 | 14 | TGTGCCAGCAGCCCCCCGGGAACTAACTATGGCTACACCTTC | CASSPPGTNYGYTF
TRBJ2-1 | TRBD2 | once | TRBV4-1 | 17 | TGCGCCAGCAGCCCCGGGGGAGCGGGAGGTCCCTACAATGAGCAGTTCTTC | CASSPGGAGGPYNEQFF
TRBJ2-1 | . | . | TRBV7-9 | 13 | TGTGCCAGCAGCTTAGGGGTTAACAATGAGCAGTTCTTC | CASSLGVNNEQFF
TRBJ2-1 | . | few | TRBV27 | 12 | TGTGCCAGCAGTTTAGCAGGGAATGAGCAGTTCTTC | CASSLAGNEQFF
TRBJ2-7 | . | few | TRBV14 | 15 | TGTGCCAGCAGTTCCCGACCACGAGGCAACAACGAGCAGTACTTC | CASSSRPRGNNEQYF
TRBJ2-3 | TRBD2 | . | TRBV27 | 16 | TGTGCCAGCAGGGGACTAGCGGGAGGGCCGGGGGATACGCAGTATTTT | CASRGLAGGPGDTQYF
TRBJ2-5 | . | few | TRBV6-5 | 14 | TGTGCCAGCGGACCTACCCTGTACCAAGAGACCCAGTACTTC | CASGPTLYQETQYF
TRBJ2-3 | . | . | TRBV6-5 | 14 | TGTGCCAGCAGTTCAACAGAGCGTCCAGATACGCAGTATTTT | CASSSTERPDTQYF
TRBJ1-2 | . | . | TRBV6-1 | 14 | TGTGCCAGCAGCGTATCCGGGACGGATTATGGCTACACCTTC | CASSVSGTDYGYTF
TRBJ2-2 | TRBD2 | . | TRBV29-1 | 13 | TGCAGCGGACTAGCGCCGAACACCGGGGAGCTGTTTTTT | CSGLAPNTGELFF
TRBJ2-7 | . | . | TRBV6-1 | 13 | TGTGCCAGCAGTGAAGGGCCGTCCTACGAGCAGTACTTC | CASSEGPSYEQYF
TRBJ1-4 | . | once | TRBV27 | 14 | TGTGCCAGCAGTACCGGGGGGATGGGGGAAAAACTGTTTTTT | CASSTGGMGEKLFF
TRBJ1-5 | . | . | TRBV27 | 13 | TGTGCCAGCAGTTTAAGGGTTGGGCAGCCCCAGCATTTT | CASSLRVGQPQHF
TRBJ2-6 | . | . | TRBV10-3 | 16 | TGTGCCATCAGCACCTGGGACAACTCTGGGGCCAACGTCCTGACTTTC | CAISTWDNSGANVLTF
TRBJ1-1 | . | few | TRBV7-2 | 14 | TGTGCCAGCAGCCACCCCGGGAGCTCCACTGAAGCTTTCTTT | CASSHPGSSTEAFF
TRBJ2-5 | TRBD2 | . | TRBV7-2 | 19 | TGTGCCAGCAGCTTAGGGTATAGGCTAGCGGGAGGCGACCAAGAGACCCAGTACTTC | CASSLGYRLAGGDQETQYF
TRBJ1-2 | . | . | TRBV7-9 | 14 | TGTGCCAGCAGCATAGGGACGGCTAACTATGGCTACACCTTC | CASSIGTANYGYTF
TRBJ2-5 | . | few | TRBV6-5 | 10 | TGTGCCAGCAGCTACCTCCCCCAGTACTTC | CASSYLPQYF
TRBJ2-1 | TRBD2 | . | TRBV28 | 14 | TGTGCCAGCAGTTTCCCGGGACTAGCTAATGAGCAGTTCTTC | CASSFPGLANEQFF
TRBJ1-1 | TRBD1 | . | TRBV7-2 | 14 | TGTACCAGCAGCCGGACAGGGGGTAACACTGAAGCTTTCTTT | CTSSRTGGNTEAFF
TRBJ2-1 | TRBD2 | . | TRBV29-1 | 16 | TGCAGCGTCATTTCGGGGAGCGGGAGGGTTGGGGATGAGCAGTTCTTC | CSVISGSGRVGDEQFF
TRBJ2-5 | . | few | TRBV6-5 | 11 | TGTGCCAGCAACGACCGGGAGACCCAGTACTTC | CASNDRETQYF
TRBJ2-1 | . | . | TRBV19 | 15 | TGTGCCAGTAGTATAGGTCTTGGAACCTACAATGAGCAGTTCTTC | CASSIGLGTYNEQFF
TRBJ2-1 | TRBD1 | few | TRBV19 | 14 | TGTGCCAGTAGTATGGCCGGGACAGGCAATGAGCAGTTCTTC | CASSMAGTGNEQFF
TRBJ2-2 | . | . | TRBV10-3 | 16 | TGTGCCATCAGTGGGGCAGTCGGTGGTGCCTCCGGGGAGCTGTTTTTT | CAISGAVGGASGELFF
TRBJ1-5 | . | few | TRBV9 | 15 | TGTGCCAGCAGCGTAGGGGGGTCGGGCAATCAGCCCCAGCATTTT | CASSVGGSGNQPQHF
TRBJ2-7 | . | . | TRBV27 | 13 | TGTGCCAGCAGGAAACCGAACTCCTACGAGCAGTACTTC | CASRKPNSYEQYF
TRBJ1-1 | . | . | TRBV7-6 | 12 | TGTGCCAGCAGCCAGACAGGCCTCGAAGCTTTCTTT | CASSQTGLEAFF
TRBJ2-1 | . | . | TRBV5-6 | 13 | TGTGCCAGCAGCTTGTCCGCTGGCGATGAGCAGTTCTTC | CASSLSAGDEQFF
TRBJ1-2 | . | . | TRBV19 | 15 | TGTGCCAGTAGGCCCTCCATGGGGGCAGGCTATGGCTACACCTTC | CASRPSMGAGYGYTF
TRBJ2-2 | TRBD2 | few | TRBV7-2 | 19 | TGTGCCAGCAGCTTAGGTGGACTAGCGGGGGACGCGGGCACCGGGGAGCTGTTTTTT | CASSLGGLAGDAGTGELFF
TRBJ2-7 | TRBD2 | once | TRBV28 | 15 | TGTGCCAGCAGTTTAGGACTAGCGGGGGCCTACGAGCAGTACTTC | CASSLGLAGAYEQYF
TRBJ2-7 | . | few | TRBV9 | 13 | TGTGCCAGCAGCGTAGCCAGCTTCGACGAGCAGTACTTC | CASSVASFDEQYF
TRBJ1-1 | . | . | TRBV29-1 | 13 | TGCAGCGTTGAGGCCTCGGGGGGAACTGAAGCTTTCTTT | CSVEASGGTEAFF
TRBJ2-3 | TRBD2 | . | TRBV30 | 14 | TGTGCCTGGAAGACGGGAGGGCGTCTAGATACGCAGTATTTT | CAWKTGGRLDTQYF
TRBJ2-1 | . | . | TRBV30 | 12 | TGTGCCTGGAGTTTGGTGGGCAATGAGCAGTTCTTC | CAWSLVGNEQFF
TRBJ1-5 | . | few | TRBV2 | 14 | TGTGCCAGCAGTACGGCTCCTACCCGGCAGCCCCAGCATTTT | CASSTAPTRQPQHF
TRBJ1-2 | . | few | TRBV7-9 | 14 | TGTGCCAGCAGCCCAAGGACAGAGAACTATGGCTACACCTTC | CASSPRTENYGYTF
TRBJ2-3 | . | . | TRBV25-1 | 16 | TGTGCCAGCAGTGCCCGTGTAGGGGGTAGGTCAGATACGCAGTATTTT | CASSARVGGRSDTQYF
TRBJ2-1 | . | . | TRBV9 | 11 | TGTGCCAGCAGCCGCACGGATGAGCAGTTCTTC | CASSRTDEQFF
TRBJ2-1 | . | few | TRBV13 | 12 | TGTGCCAGCAGGCAGGGTTACAATGAGCAGTTCTTC | CASRQGYNEQFF
TRBJ2-1 | . | many | TRBV27 | 14 | TGTGCCAGCAGTTACACACGGGAAGGCAATGAGCAGTTCTTC | CASSYTREGNEQFF